Each of the 18 T cell receptor beta chains below was sequenced from the same sample in a study of OX40 agonist ivuxolimab in advanced cancers. The table came from immunoSEQ multiplex PCR; TCRdb's copy has only in-frame clones and leaves some out. The repertoire has 35,000 to 45,000 clones, 82% of them found once; the top ten carry less than 30%. Sequenced material: CD4+ or CD8+ T cells sorted from blood, taken in a trial of the OX40 agonist ivuxolimab. The receptors were gathered from an adult with an advanced solid tumor such as melanoma, head and neck, liver or kidney cancer.

The rearrangement uses TRBV7-2 and TRBJ2-7; 9 nucleotides match TRBD1. The CDR3 totals 15 residues. CDR1 SGHTA and CDR2 FQGNSA come from the germline V gene. Germline trimming cut 3 bases from V and 7 bases from J; bases unmatched to any gene: 10. The CDR3: CASSFSRTGESEQYF. The DNA of the CDR3 is TGTGCCAGCAGCTTCTCTAGGACAGGGGAGAGTGAGCAGTACTTC.

The chain is built from TRBV6-5 and TRBJ1-2; D not resolved. Germline V lookup: CDR1 MNHEY, CDR2 SVGAGI. The V and J ends lost 2 bases and 7 bases respectively, with 11 bases between them. The CDR3 covers 13 residues. The CDR3 coding sequence is TGTGCCAGCAGTTACATGTGGAAAGGTGGCTACACCTTC. This translates into CASSYMWKGGYTF.

Only one count was recorded for this clone. The chain recombines TRBV2 with TRBJ1-3; D uncertain. With 8 bases removed from V and 0 bases from J, the gap between germline ends came to 8 bases. In germline, CDR1 is SNHLY, CDR2 FYNNEI. The CDR3 covers 13 residues. CDR3 DNA: TGTGCCAGCCTTCTGGACTCTGGAAACACCATATATTTT. This encodes CASLLDSGNTIYF. The full variable domain, in which reference TRBV2 and TRBJ1-3 provide the parts outside the CDR3, is EPEVTQTPSHQVTQMGQEVILRCVPISNHLYFYWYRQILGQKVEFLVSFYNNEISEKSEIFDDQFSVERPDGSNFTLKIRSTKLEDSAMYFCASLLDSGNTIYFGEGSWLTVV.

The V gene is TRBV2, the J gene TRBJ2-7, with D perhaps TRBD1 (6 bases). V was shortened by 9 bases and J by 2 bases, with 14 bases between the two germline ends. The CDR3 runs 13 residues. Germline CDR1 reads SNHLY; CDR2 reads FYNNEI. The CDR3 protein is CARGQGNTYEQYF. The CDR3 coding sequence is TGTGCCAGGGGACAAGGAAATACCTACGAGCAGTACTTC.

The chain combines TRBV11-2 with TRBJ2-5; a possible D gene is TRBD1 (7 bases). V was pared by 6 bases and J by 0 bases, with 11 bases between. CDR1 is SGHAT, CDR2 FQNNGV, per germline. The CDR3 has 14 residues. Written as DNA, the CDR3 is TGTGCCAGCAGGGGGGGACAGTACCAAGAGACCCAGTACTTC. The encoded protein is CASRGGQYQETQYF.

This sequence joins TRBV18 and TRBJ1-1, with D perhaps TRBD1 (5 bases). V lost 3 bases and J lost 3, with 14 bases in between. The CDR3 is 15 amino acids. Germline lookup yields CDR1 KGHSH and CDR2 LQKENI. CDR3 in amino acids: CASSPIRVEYTEAFF. CDR3 coding DNA: TGTGCCAGCTCACCGATCAGGGTAGAGTACACTGAAGCTTTCTTT.

The chain links TRBV7-9 to TRBJ1-5; D is unresolved. The CDR3 covers 12 residues. Looked up from germline, CDR1 is SEHNR and CDR2 is FQNEAQ (reference sequence). Trimming left V 5 bases short and J 6 bases short, with 8 bases between. The DNA of the CDR3 is TGTGCCAGCAGCCTTCCGAGTCAGCCCCAGCATTTT. It encodes CASSLPSQPQHF.

CDR3 DNA sequence: TGTGCCAGCCGGGACAGGACTTACAATGAGCAGTTCTTC. Its translation is CASRDRTYNEQFF. J is TRBJ2-1 and V is TRBV2, with 8 bases aligning to TRBD1. V dropped 8 bases and J dropped 4; count of bases not matched to a gene: 4. The CDR3 runs to 13 residues. CDR1 is SNHLY and CDR2 is FYNNEI in the germline V gene.

The chain is built from TRBV12-5 and TRBJ2-7; D uncertain. The CDR3 runs to 15 residues. V dropped 5 bases and J dropped 2 bases, with 16 bases sitting between them. Germline V gene data show CDR1 as LGHNT and CDR2 as FRNRAP. The CDR3 nucleotides read TGTGCTAGTGGTCCCGACCTCCTAGGGCCCTACGAGCAGTACTTC. This encodes CASGPDLLGPYEQYF.

The rearrangement links TRBV7-9 to TRBJ2-1; 14 positions match TRBD2. Per the germline V gene, CDR1 is SEHNR and CDR2 is FQNEAQ (reference sequence). The trim removed 4 bases at V and 5 bases at J, leaving 10 bases unmatched. This CDR3 has 18 residues. This chain's CDR3 is CASSSLMGLAGDNNEQFF. The DNA for the CDR3 is TGTGCCAGCAGCTCTCTTATGGGACTAGCGGGAGACAACAATGAGCAGTTCTTC.

For this clone: Different DNA sequences within this sample yield the same CDR3. V usage is TRBV20-1 and J usage is TRBJ2-5; no reliable D call. CDR1 is DFQATT and CDR2 is SNEGSKA in the germline V gene (reference sequence). Trimming took 3 bases from V and 5 from J, leaving 7 bases between them. The CDR3 contains 11 residues. CDR3 bases: TGCAGTGCTAGCCTCGCGGAGACCCAGTACTTC. It is translated as CSASLAETQYF.

The rearrangement links TRBV5-1 to TRBJ2-1; D is unclear. The V gene lost 0 bases and the J gene lost 5 bases, with 9 bases spanning the gap. The CDR3 covers 14 residues. Germline-derived CDR1 and CDR2 are SGHRS and YFSETQ. The CDR3 here is CASSLDITHNEQFF. CDR3 nucleotide sequence: TGCGCCAGCAGCTTGGACATAACACACAATGAGCAGTTCTTC.

This clone has only one observation. The chain joins TRBV7-2 to TRBJ2-3; 10 positions match TRBD1. The ends lost 7 bases at V and 4 bases at J; junction bases unmatched: 5. The CDR3 length is 14 residues. The germline V gene encodes CDR1 SGHTA and CDR2 FQGNSA. The CDR3 nucleotides are TGTGCCAGCACCCCGACAGGGGGCTCAGATACGCAGTATTTT. Its translation: CASTPTGGSDTQYF. The entire variable domain, with the rest obtained from reference TRBV7-2 and TRBJ2-3, is as follows: GAGVSQSPSNKVTEKGKDVELRCDPISGHTALYWYRQSLGQGLEFLIYFQGNSAPDKSGLPSDRFSAERTGGSVSTLTIQRTQQEDSAVYLCASTPTGGSDTQYFGPGTRLTVL.

The chain links TRBV4-1 to TRBJ2-1, with 11 bases that match TRBD2. J gave up 3 bases and V 0 bases, and 7 bases lay outside the gene matches. Germline V gene data show CDR1 as MGHRA and CDR2 as YSYEKL. CDR3 length: 18 residues. The CDR3 sequence is CASSQDFSGTSGYNEQFF. For the CDR3, the DNA is TGCGCCAGCAGCCAAGATTTTTCCGGGACTAGCGGCTACAATGAGCAGTTCTTC.

The chain is built from TRBV27 and TRBJ2-1; 7 nucleotides agree with TRBD2. J lost 0 bases, V lost 6 bases, and 11 bases had no gene match. In germline, CDR1 is MNHEY, CDR2 SMNVEV (reference sequence). The CDR3 has 17 residues. The CDR3 is CASRTGTKHSSYNEQFF. The DNA for the CDR3 is TGTGCCAGCAGGACCGGGACTAAACACAGCTCCTACAATGAGCAGTTCTTC.

The rearrangement uses TRBV19 and TRBJ2-7; D is tentatively TRBD1 or TRBD2 (5 bases each). Trimming cost V 2 bases and J 2 bases, with 13 bases left between them. This CDR3 is 15 amino acids long. The germline V gene encodes CDR1 LNHDA and CDR2 SQIVND (reference sequence). DNA of the CDR3: TGTGCCAGTAGTATATCCGCAGGGAGCCCCTACGAGCAGTACTTC. Its translation is CASSISAGSPYEQYF.

The chain employs TRBV15 and TRBJ2-7; maybe TRBD1 (5 bases). Between the trimmed V and J ends, which lost 7 bases and 4 bases, there was a span of 14 bases. The CDR3 covers 13 residues. Germline assignment: CDR1 LNHNV and CDR2 YYDKDF (reference sequence). Written as DNA, the CDR3 is TGTGCCACCAACCAGGGTGGGGATTACGAGCAGTACTTC. Protein product: CATNQGGDYEQYF.

The J gene is TRBJ2-1, the V gene TRBV6-1; D uncertain. The CDR3 length is 13 residues. Germline V CDR1 and CDR2: MNHNS, SASEGT. V was cut by 3 bases and J by 7 bases, with 10 bases left in between. CDR3 sequence reads: CASSDPNVNEQFF. In nucleotides, the CDR3 is TGTGCCAGCAGTGATCCTAACGTGAATGAGCAGTTCTTC.